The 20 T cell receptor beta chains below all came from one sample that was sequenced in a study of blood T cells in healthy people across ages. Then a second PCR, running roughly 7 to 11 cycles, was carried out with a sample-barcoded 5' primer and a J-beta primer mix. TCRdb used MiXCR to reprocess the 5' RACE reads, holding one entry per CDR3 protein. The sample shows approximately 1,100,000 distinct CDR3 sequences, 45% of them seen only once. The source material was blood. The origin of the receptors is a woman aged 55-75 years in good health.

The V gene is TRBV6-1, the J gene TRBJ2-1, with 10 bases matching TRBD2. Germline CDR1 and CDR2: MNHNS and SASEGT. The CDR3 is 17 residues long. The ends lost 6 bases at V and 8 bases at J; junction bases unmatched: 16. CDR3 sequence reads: CASSPPTTSGIAYEQFF. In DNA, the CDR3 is TGTGCCAGCAGCCCCCCTACCACTAGCGGGATTGCCTATGAGCAGTTCTTC.

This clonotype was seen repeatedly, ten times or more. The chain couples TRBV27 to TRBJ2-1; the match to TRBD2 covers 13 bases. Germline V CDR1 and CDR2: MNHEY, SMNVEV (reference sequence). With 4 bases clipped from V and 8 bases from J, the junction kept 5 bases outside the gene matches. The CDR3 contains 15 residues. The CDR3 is CASSSWTSGSDEQFF. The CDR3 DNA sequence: TGTGCCAGCAGTTCGTGGACTAGCGGGAGTGATGAGCAGTTCTTC.

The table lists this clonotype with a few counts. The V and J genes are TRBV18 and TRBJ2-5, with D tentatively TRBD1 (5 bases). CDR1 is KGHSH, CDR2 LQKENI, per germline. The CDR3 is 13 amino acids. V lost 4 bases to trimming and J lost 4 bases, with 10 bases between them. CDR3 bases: TGTGCCAGCTCACTAAGACAGCGAGAGACCCAGTACTTC. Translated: CASSLRQRETQYF.

The CDR3 reads CASSVGPWTSGSVSRNEQFF. CDR3 sequence (DNA): TGTGCCAGCAGCGTCGGCCCCTGGACTAGCGGGAGTGTGTCCAGAAATGAGCAGTTCTTC. The chain employs TRBV9 and TRBJ2-1, with 13 bases fitting TRBD2. CDR1 and CDR2 (germline): SGDLS, YYNGEE. The length of the CDR3 is 20 residues. V shed 2 bases, J shed 7 bases, and the junction held 18 bases outside the gene matches.

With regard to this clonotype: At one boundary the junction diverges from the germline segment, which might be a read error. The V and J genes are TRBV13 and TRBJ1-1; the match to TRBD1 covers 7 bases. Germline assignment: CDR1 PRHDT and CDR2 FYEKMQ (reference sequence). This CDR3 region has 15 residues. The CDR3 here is CASGLASRGFTEAFF. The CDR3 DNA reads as TGTGCCAGCGGCTTAGCGTCCAGGGGGTTTACTGAAGCTTTCTTT.

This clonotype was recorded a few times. In nucleotides, the CDR3 is TGTGCCAGCAGTTTTTGGAGCTCTGAGCAGTTCTTC. This translates into CASSFWSSEQFF. J is TRBJ2-1 and V is TRBV12-3 or TRBV12-4, with D unresolved. The V gene lost 3 bases and the J gene lost 9 bases, with 9 bases spanning the gap. The CDR3 runs 12 residues.

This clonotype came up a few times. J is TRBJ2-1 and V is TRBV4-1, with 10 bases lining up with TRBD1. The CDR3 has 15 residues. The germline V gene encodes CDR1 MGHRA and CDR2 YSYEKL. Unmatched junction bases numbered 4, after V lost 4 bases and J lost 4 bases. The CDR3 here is CASSPDRGRYNEQFF. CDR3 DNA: TGCGCCAGCAGCCCTGACAGGGGGCGTTACAATGAGCAGTTCTTC.

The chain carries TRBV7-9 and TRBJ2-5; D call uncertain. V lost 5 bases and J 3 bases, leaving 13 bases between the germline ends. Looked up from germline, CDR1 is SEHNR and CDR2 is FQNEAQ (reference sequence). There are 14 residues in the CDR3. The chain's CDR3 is CASSPSWDKETQYF. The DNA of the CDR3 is TGTGCCAGCAGCCCCTCTTGGGATAAAGAGACCCAGTACTTC.

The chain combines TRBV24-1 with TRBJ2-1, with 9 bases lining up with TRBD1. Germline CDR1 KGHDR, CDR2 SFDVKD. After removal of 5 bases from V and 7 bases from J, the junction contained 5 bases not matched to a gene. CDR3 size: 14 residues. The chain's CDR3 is CATSAPDRGNEQFF. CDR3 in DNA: TGTGCCACCAGTGCGCCAGACAGGGGGAATGAGCAGTTCTTC.

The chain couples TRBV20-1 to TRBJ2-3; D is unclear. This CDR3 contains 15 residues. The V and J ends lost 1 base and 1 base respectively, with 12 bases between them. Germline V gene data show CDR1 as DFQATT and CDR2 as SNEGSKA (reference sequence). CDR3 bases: TGCAGTGCTAGAGGCGGACGCACGGGCACAGATACGCAGTATTTT. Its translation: CSARGGRTGTDTQYF.

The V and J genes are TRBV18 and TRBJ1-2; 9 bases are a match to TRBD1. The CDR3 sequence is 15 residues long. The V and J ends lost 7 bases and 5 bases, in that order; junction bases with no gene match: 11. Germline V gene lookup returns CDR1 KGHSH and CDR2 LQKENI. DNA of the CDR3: TGTGCCAGCTTCCCGGACAGGGGATTATTATATGGCTACACCTTC. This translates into CASFPDRGLLYGYTF.

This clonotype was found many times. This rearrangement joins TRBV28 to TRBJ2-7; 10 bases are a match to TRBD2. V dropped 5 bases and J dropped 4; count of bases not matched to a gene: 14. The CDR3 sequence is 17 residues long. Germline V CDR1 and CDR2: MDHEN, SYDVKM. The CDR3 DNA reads TGTGCCAGCAGTCCCCCCCCTAGCGGGAGTAGGGGTTACGAGCAGTACTTC. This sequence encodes CASSPPPSGSRGYEQYF.

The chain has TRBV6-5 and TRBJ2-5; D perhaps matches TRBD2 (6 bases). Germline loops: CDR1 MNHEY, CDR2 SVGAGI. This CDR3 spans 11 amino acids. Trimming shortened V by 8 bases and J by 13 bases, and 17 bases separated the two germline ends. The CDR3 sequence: CASGLASGRYF. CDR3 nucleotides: TGTGCCAGCGGGCTAGCGTCGGGTCGGTACTTC.

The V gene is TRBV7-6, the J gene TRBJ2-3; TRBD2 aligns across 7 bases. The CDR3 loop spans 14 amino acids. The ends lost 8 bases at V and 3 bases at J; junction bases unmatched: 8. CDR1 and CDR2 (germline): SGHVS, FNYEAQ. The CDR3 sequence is CASGTAGETDTQYF. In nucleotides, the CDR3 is TGTGCCAGCGGCACCGCGGGAGAGACAGATACGCAGTATTTT.

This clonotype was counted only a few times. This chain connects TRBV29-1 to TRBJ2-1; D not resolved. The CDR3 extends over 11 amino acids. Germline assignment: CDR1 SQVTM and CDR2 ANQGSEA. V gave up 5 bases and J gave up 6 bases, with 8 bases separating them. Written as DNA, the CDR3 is TGCAGCGTTCATTGGGGCAATGAGCAGTTCTTC. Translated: CSVHWGNEQFF.

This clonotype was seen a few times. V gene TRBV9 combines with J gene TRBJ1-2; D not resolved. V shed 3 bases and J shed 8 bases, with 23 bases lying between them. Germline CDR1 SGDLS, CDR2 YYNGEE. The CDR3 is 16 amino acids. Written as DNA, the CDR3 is TGTGCCAGCAGCGCGAGAGGCCTAAACAGACCTCACGGCTACACCTTC. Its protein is CASSARGLNRPHGYTF.

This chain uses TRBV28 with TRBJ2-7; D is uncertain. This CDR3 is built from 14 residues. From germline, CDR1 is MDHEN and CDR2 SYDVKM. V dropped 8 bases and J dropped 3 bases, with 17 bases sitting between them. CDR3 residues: CASRPLAADYEQYF. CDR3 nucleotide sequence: TGTGCCAGCCGCCCACTGGCGGCTGACTACGAGCAGTACTTC.

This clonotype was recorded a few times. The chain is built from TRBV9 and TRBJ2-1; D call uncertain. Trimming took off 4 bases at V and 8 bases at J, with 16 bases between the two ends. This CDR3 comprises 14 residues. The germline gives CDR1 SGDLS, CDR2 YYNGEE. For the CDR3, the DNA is TGTGCCAGCAGCCCTCGGACCGAATACTATGAGCAGTTCTTC. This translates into CASSPRTEYYEQFF.

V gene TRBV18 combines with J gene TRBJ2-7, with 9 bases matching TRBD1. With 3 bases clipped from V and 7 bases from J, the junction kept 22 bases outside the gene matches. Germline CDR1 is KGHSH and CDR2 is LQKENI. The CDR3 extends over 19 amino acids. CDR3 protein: CASSPTTGGQGQGRGEQYF. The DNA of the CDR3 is TGTGCCAGCTCACCCACAACAGGGGGTCAGGGACAGGGTCGAGGTGAGCAGTACTTC. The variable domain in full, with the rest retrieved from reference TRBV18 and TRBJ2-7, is NAGVMQNPRHLVRRRGQEARLRCSPMKGHSHVYWYRQLPEEGLKFMVYLQKENIIDESGMPKERFSAEFPKEGPSILRIQQVVRGDSAAYFCASSPTTGGQGQGRGEQYFGPGTRLTVT.

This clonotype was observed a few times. CDR3 nucleotides: TGCAGTGCTAGAGATCAGTACTATGGCTACACCTTC. Translated, it gives CSARDQYYGYTF. The V and J genes are TRBV20-1 and TRBJ1-2, with no clear D. Germline V CDR1 and CDR2: DFQATT, SNEGSKA (reference sequence). Deletions cut 0 bases from V and 3 bases from J, with 5 bases between. CDR3 length equals 12 residues.